This TCR beta chain emerged from a study of T cells in localized non-small cell lung cancer. As concerns this clone: Its antigen is not identified.

Clones were sequenced by immunoSEQ multiplex PCR, and TCRdb holds only the in-frame ones, with some missing. Of tens of thousands of clones listed, about 86% are singletons. V was clipped by 5 bases and J by 0 bases, with 11 bases between them. This CDR3 is 14 amino acids long. Germline V gene sequence: CDR1 MNHEY, CDR2 SVGAGI. Study outcomes and limitations: Maximal T cell clonality occurred in uninvolved adjacent lung, with tumor ranking below it. Greater T cell density in blood accompanied longer overall survival. Adjacent lung held a median 57 of the top 100 tumor clones.

Sequencing was performed on peripheral blood, taken before any cancer treatment. This chain connects TRBV6-5 to TRBJ2-7, with a tentative D call TRBD2 (5 bases). This sequence was found in a woman aged 18-49 years with stage III lung adenocarcinoma. This chain's CDR3 is CASSRSGNSYEQYF. The CDR3 region has the DNA TGTGCCAGCAGTCGCTCCGGGAACTCCTACGAGCAGTACTTC.